Listed below are T cell receptor beta chains from one sample, sequenced in a study of tumor-infiltrating lymphocytes in primary liver carcinoma. TCRdb ran MiXCR on the multiplex PCR reads and lists one entry per CDR3 protein. The table lists approximately 60,000 distinct CDR3 sequences, 70% to 85% of them singletons. Source material: liver tumor tissue from sampling region 2. The receptors were sampled from a middle-aged man with primary liver carcinoma and hepatitis B virus infection. Each CDR3 is given with its conserved first and last residue. Clone size appears in some rows only: once, few, many, or a class for an expanded clone.

TRBJ2-2,many,TRBV5-1,CASSSPLRNTGELFF
TRBJ2-1,-,TRBV11-2,CASSPQRERLGEHYF
TRBJ1-5,-,TRBV19,CASSMESYSNQPQHF
-,-,TRBV29-1,CGVATSSSGWAVTQHF
TRBJ1-2,once,TRBV30,CAWSLTGTDGDAF
TRBJ2-5,once,TRBV12-3/TRBV12-4,CARAQGQSQETLYF
TRBJ2-5,-,TRBV11-2,CANGQIPGGGKETQYF
TRBJ2-3,-,TRBV4-1,CASSHTIALSGVTDTQYF
TRBJ2-5,medium-sized,TRBV29-1,CSVDDNQETQYF
TRBJ2-1,-,TRBV7-8,CASSPRTLTARGDEQFF
TRBJ2-7,-,TRBV11-2,CASGSHSSVTAFEQYF
TRBJ2-3,-,TRBV4-2,CASSQVTLLAGATDAQYF
TRBJ2-1,-,TRBV29-1,CSVRPGGNEKFF
TRBJ2-7,many,TRBV4-2,CASSQETAVYEQYF
TRBJ2-3,-,TRBV4-1,CASSLTIALAGVTDTRYF
TRBJ1-1,-,TRBV12-3/TRBV12-4,CVTNLKNTEAFF
TRBJ2-7,-,TRBV11-2,CASSLESGTSGGRYF
TRBJ2-1,-,TRBV24-1,CATSDGTTLSYNERFF
TRBJ2-1,-,TRBV11-2,CASSPPREGLGKHFF
TRBJ2-3,-,TRBV6-5,CASQSSITTQYF
TRBJ1-5,-,TRBV6-1,CASRTVQGADNQPQHF
TRBJ2-3,-,TRBV2,CASSRDSNTDTQYF
TRBJ2-1,-,TRBV29-1,CGVESKNEQFF
TRBJ2-1,once,TRBV11-1,CASSIDRGYNEQFF
TRBJ2-7,few,TRBV5-1,CTSSAQHEQYF
TRBJ2-1,-,TRBV6-2/TRBV6-3,CACVSGLAGVYNEQFF
TRBJ1-3,-,TRBV6-1,CASSGRVYSGNTIYF
TRBJ2-7,-,TRBV6-2/TRBV6-3,CARSYGRVRSYEQYF
TRBJ2-7,-,TRBV6-2/TRBV6-3,CASKGSGRSEQYF
TRBJ2-3,few,TRBV12-3/TRBV12-4,CASSPGASGITDTQYF
TRBJ2-6,few,TRBV6-1,CASSLGGGGANVLTF
TRBJ1-4,many,TRBV11-2,CASSLDDGEKLFF
TRBJ2-3,-,TRBV25-1,CASSEGLRSTYTQYF
TRBJ2-1,-,TRBV6-2/TRBV6-3,CASSYSGGTYNEQFF
TRBJ1-5,few,TRBV4-1,CASSQDAALAQPQHF
TRBJ2-2,-,TRBV11-2,CASSLVELAGTGELFF
TRBJ2-7,few,TRBV11-2,CASSLAEDHEYEQYF
TRBJ2-7,once,TRBV12-3/TRBV12-4,CASSMGTGGFCEQYF
TRBJ2-1,-,TRBV11-2,CASSLYRLLSERFF
TRBJ2-5,-,TRBV11-2,CASSRTGGETQYF
TRBJ2-7,few,TRBV28,CASSLTTGRNEQYF
TRBJ1-1,-,TRBV4-1,CANSTNYRGNTEAFF